The entry below describes one TCR beta chain. As yet, its antigen is unknown. The sample originates from a study of fetal regulatory T cell absence and autoimmunity. On the study more broadly: Exocrine pancreas autoimmunity occurred in IPEX patients lacking clinical diabetes.

Study-level results: Some top pancreas TCR clones were over 100-fold enriched versus cord blood.

Unmatched junction bases numbered 4, after V lost 1 base and J lost 4 bases. Germline CDR1 SGHTA, CDR2 FQGNSA. This CDR3 region has 15 residues. This was a survey-level run. Sequencing used immunoSEQ multiplex PCR; TCRdb keeps in-frame clones, though not all of them. The table shows tens of thousands of clones, with about 86% occurring only once. The sequence derives from a newborn boy with IPEX syndrome. This rearrangement joins TRBV7-2 to TRBJ1-2, with TRBD1 matching over 9 bases. The sequencing input was cord blood. The CDR3 loop is CASSLGGQGRYGYTF. CDR3 nucleotide sequence: TGTGCCAGCAGCTTAGGGGGACAGGGCCGCTATGGCTACACCTTC.